This entry features one T cell receptor (beta chain) sequence. What it binds is unknown. Amplification used 60 Vbeta primers and 13 Jbeta primers. The assay was immunoSEQ multiplex PCR, and TCRdb's table has in-frame clones only and misses some. The table for this sample gives 50,000 to 60,000 clones. These data belong to a study of cytomegalovirus exposure and HLA in healthy donors. Study-level results: In an earlier analysis, productive rearrangement rates for most beta V segments clustered near 87% or 30%.

The junction had 14 bases not matched to a gene; V was cut back by 0 bases and J by 7 bases. Germline V gene sequence: CDR1 LGHNT, CDR2 FRNRAP. The CDR3 is made up of 17 amino acids. The rearrangement uses TRBV12-5 and TRBJ2-7; 8 nucleotides agree with TRBD1. The specimen sequenced was PBMCs. This receptor was identified in a male donor in good health and CMV-seronegative. In DNA, the CDR3 is TGTGCTAGTGGTTTGGTTGCCTGGACAGGGCCCTTCGGGGAGCAGTACTTC. Translating it yields CASGLVAWTGPFGEQYF.